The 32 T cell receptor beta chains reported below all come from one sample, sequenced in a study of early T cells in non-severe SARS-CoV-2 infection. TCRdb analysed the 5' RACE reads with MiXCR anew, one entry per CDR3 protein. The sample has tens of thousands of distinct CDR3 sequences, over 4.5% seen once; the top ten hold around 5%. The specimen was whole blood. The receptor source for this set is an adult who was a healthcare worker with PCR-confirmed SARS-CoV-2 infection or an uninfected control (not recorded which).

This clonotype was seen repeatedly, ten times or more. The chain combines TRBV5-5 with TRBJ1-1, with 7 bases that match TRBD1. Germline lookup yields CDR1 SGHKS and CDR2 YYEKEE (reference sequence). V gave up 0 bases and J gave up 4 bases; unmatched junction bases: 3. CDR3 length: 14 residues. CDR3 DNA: TGTGCCAGCAGCTTGGATTACAGGGGCACTGAAGCTTTCTTT. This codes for CASSLDYRGTEAFF. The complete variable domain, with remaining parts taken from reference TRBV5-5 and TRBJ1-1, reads DAGVTQSPTHLIKTRGQQVTLRCSPISGHKSVSWYQQVLGQGPQFIFQYYEKEERGRGNFPDRFSARQFPNYSSELNVNALLLGDSALYLCASSLDYRGTEAFFGQGTRLTVV.

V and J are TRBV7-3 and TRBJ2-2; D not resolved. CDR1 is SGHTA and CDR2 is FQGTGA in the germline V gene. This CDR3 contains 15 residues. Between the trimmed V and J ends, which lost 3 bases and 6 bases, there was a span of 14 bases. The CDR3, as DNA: TGTGCCAGCAGCTTTTATCCCGGCTTGGCCGGGGAGCTGTTTTTT. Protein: CASSFYPGLAGELFF.

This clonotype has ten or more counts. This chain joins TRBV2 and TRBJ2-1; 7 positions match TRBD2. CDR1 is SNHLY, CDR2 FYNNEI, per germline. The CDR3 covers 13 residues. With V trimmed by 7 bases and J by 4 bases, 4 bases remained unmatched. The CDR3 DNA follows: TGTGCCAGCACGCGGGAGCATTACAATGAGCAGTTCTTC. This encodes CASTREHYNEQFF.

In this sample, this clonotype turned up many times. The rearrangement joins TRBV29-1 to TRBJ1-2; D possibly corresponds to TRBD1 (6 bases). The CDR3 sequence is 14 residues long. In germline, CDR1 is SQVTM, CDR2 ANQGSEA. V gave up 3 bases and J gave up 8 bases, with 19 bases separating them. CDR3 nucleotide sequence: TGCAGCGTTGAGGGGGGCATCATAACGGAAGGCTACACCTTC. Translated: CSVEGGIITEGYTF. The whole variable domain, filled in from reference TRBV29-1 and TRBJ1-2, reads SAVISQKPSRDICQRGTSLTIQCQVDSQVTMMFWYRQQPGQSLTLIATANQGSEATYESGFVIDKFPISRPNLTFSTLTVSNMSPEDSSIYLCSVEGGIITEGYTFGSGTRLTVV.

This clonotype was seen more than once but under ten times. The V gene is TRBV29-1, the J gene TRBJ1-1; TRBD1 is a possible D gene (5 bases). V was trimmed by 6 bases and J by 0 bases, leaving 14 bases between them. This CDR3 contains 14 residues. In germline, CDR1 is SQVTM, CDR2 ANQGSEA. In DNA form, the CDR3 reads TGCAGCGTCTCGCGGGGCCCCATGAACACTGAAGCTTTCTTT. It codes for CSVSRGPMNTEAFF. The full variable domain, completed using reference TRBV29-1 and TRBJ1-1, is SAVISQKPSRDICQRGTSLTIQCQVDSQVTMMFWYRQQPGQSLTLIATANQGSEATYESGFVIDKFPISRPNLTFSTLTVSNMSPEDSSIYLCSVSRGPMNTEAFFGQGTRLTVV.

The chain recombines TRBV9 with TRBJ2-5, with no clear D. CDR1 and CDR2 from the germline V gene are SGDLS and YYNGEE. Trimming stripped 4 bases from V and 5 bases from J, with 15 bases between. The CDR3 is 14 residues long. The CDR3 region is CASSPFLGSETQYF. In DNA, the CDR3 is TGTGCCAGCAGCCCTTTCTTAGGGTCGGAGACCCAGTACTTC. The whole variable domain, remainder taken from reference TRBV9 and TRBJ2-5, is DSGVTQTPKHLITATGQRVTLRCSPRSGDLSVYWYQQSLDQGLQFLIQYYNGEERAKGNILERFSAQQFPDLHSELNLSSLELGDSALYFCASSPFLGSETQYFGPGTRLLVL.

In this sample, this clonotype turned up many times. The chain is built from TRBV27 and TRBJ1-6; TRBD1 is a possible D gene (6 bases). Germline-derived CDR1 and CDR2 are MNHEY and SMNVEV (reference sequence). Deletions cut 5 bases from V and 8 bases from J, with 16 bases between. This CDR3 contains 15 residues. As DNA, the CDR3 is TGTGCCAGCAGTCCGAGGGGGAGGGTTGATTCACCCCTCCACTTT. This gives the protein CASSPRGRVDSPLHF.

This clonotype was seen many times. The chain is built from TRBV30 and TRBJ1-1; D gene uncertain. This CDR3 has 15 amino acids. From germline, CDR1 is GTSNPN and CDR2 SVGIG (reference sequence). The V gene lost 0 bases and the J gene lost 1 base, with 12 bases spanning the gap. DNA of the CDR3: TGTGCCTGGAGTGTACTACTTTACGGGAACACTGAAGCTTTCTTT. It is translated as CAWSVLLYGNTEAFF.

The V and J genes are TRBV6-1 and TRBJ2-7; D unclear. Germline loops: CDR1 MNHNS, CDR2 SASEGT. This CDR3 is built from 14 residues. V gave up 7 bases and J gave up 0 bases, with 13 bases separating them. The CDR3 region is CASKPVPFSYEQYF. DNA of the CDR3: TGTGCCAGCAAGCCAGTGCCCTTCTCCTACGAGCAGTACTTC.

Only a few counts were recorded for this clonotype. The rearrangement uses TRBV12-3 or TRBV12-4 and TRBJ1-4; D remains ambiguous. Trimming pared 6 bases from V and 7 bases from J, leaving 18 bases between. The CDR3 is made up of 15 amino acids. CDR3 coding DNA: TGTGCCAGCAGCCTCTTCTTACTCGTGGGTGAAAAACTGTTTTTT. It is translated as CASSLFLLVGEKLFF.

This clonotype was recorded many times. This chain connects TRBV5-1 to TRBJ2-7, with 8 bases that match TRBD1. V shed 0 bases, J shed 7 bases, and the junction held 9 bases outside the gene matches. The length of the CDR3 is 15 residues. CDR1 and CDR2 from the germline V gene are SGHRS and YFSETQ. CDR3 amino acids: CASSLDSQGAREQYF. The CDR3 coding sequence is TGCGCCAGCAGCTTGGACTCCCAGGGGGCGCGTGAGCAGTACTTC.

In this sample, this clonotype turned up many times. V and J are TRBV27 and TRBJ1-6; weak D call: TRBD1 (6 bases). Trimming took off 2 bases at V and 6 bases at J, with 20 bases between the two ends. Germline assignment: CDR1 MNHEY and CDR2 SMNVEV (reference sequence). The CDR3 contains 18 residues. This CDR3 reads CASSLLTQGPSFNSPLHF. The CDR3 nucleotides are TGTGCCAGCAGTTTACTAACTCAGGGGCCCTCGTTTAATTCACCCCTCCACTTT.

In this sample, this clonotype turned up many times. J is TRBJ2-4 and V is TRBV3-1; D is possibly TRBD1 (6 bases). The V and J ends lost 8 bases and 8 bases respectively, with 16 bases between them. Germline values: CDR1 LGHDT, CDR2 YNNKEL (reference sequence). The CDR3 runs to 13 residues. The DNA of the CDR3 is TGTGCCAGCTCCTCACTAGGGGGAGACATTCAGTACTTC. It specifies CASSSLGGDIQYF.

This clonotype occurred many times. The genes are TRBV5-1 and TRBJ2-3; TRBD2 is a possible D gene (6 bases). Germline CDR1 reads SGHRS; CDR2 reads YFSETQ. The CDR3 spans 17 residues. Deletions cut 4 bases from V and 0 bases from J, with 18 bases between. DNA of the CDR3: TGCGCCAGCAGCCCACCCGCCGGGGGTACTAGCACAGATACGCAGTATTTT. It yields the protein CASSPPAGGTSTDTQYF.

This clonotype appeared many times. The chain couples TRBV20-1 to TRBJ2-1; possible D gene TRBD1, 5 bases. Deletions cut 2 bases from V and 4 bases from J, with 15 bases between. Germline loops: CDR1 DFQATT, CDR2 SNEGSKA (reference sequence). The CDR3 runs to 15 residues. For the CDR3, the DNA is TGCAGTGCTAGAAGCCCAGGGCGGTCGTACAATGAGCAGTTCTTC. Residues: CSARSPGRSYNEQFF.

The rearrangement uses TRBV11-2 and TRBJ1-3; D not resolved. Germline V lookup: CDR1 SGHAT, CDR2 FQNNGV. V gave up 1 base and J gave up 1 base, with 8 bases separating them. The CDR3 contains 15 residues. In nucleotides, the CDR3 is TGTGCCAGCAGCTTAGTTGGCTATTCTGGAAACACCATATATTTT. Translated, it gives CASSLVGYSGNTIYF.

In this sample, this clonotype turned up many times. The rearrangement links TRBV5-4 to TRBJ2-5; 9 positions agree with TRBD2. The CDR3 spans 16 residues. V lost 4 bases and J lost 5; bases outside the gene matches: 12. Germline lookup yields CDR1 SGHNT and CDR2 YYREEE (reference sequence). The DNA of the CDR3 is TGTGCCAGCAGCACTATTAGCGGGAGCTGGCGGGAGACCCAGTACTTC. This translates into CASSTISGSWRETQYF. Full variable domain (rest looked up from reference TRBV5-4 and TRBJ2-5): ETGVTQSPTHLIKTRGQQVTLRCSSQSGHNTVSWYQQALGQGPQFIFQYYREEENGRGNFPPRFSGLQFPNYSSELNVNALELDDSALYLCASSTISGSWRETQYFGPGTRLLVL.

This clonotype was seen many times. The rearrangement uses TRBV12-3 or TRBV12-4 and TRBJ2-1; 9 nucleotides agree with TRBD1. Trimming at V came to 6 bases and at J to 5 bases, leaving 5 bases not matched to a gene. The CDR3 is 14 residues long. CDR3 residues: CASRGTGRNNEQFF. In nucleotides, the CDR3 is TGTGCCAGCAGGGGGACAGGGAGGAACAATGAGCAGTTCTTC.

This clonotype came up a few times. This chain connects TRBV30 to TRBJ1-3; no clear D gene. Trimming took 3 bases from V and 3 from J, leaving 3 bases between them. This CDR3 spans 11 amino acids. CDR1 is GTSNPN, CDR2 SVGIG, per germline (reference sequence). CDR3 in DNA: TGTGCCTGGAGCCTTGGAAACACCATATATTTT. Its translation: CAWSLGNTIYF. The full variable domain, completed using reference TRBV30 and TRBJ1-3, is SQTIHQWPATLVQPVGSPLSLECTVEGTSNPNLYWYRQAAGRGLQLLFYSVGIGQISSEVPQNLSASRPQDRQFILSSKKLLLSDSGFYLCAWSLGNTIYFGEGSWLTVV.

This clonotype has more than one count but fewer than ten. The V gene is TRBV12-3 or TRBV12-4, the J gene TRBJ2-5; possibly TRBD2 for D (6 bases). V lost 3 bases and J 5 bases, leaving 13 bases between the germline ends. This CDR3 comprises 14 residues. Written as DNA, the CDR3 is TGTGCCAGCAGTTTGTCCAGAACTAGCGAGACCCAGTACTTC. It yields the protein CASSLSRTSETQYF.

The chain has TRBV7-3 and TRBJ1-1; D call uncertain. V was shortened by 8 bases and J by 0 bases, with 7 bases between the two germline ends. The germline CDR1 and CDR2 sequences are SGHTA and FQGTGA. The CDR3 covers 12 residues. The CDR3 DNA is TGTGCCAGCCCAGCTATGAACACTGAAGCTTTCTTT. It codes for CASPAMNTEAFF.

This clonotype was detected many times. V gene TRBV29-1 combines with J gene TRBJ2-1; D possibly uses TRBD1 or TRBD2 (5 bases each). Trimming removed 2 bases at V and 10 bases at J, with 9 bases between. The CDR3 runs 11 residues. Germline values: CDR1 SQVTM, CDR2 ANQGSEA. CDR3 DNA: TGCAGCGTTGAAAGAGGGGCCGAGCAGTTCTTC. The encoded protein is CSVERGAEQFF.

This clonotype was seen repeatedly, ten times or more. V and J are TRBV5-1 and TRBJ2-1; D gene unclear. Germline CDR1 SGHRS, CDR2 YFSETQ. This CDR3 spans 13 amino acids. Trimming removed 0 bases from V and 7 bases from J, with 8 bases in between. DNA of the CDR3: TGCGCCAGCAGCTTGGACAGATGGAATGAGCAGTTCTTC. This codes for CASSLDRWNEQFF. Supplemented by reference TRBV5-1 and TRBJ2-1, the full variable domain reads KAGVTQTPRYLIKTRGQQVTLSCSPISGHRSVSWYQQTPGQGLQFLFEYFSETQRNKGNFPGRFSGRQFSNSRSEMNVSTLELGDSALYLCASSLDRWNEQFFGPGTRLTVL.

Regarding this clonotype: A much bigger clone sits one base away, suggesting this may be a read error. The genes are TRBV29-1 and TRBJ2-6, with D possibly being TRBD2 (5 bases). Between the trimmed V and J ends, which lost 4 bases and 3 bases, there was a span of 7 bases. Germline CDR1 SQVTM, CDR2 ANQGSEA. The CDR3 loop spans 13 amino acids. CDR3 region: CSVGEIGANVLTF. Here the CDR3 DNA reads TGCAGCGTTGGGGAGATTGGGGCCAACGTCCTGACTTTC.

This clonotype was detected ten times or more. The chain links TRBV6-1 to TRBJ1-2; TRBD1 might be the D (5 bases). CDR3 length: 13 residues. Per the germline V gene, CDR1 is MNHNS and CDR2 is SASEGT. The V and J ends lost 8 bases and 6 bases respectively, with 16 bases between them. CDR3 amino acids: CASDIQDSDGYTF. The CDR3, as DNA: TGTGCCAGCGATATACAGGATTCGGATGGCTACACCTTC.

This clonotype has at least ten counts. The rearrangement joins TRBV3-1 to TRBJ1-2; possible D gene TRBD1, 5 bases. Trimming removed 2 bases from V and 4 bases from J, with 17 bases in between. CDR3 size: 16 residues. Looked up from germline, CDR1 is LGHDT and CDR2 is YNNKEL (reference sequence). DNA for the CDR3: TGTGCCAGCAGCCAACAAACCGGGACGCTAAGCTATGGCTACACCTTC. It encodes CASSQQTGTLSYGYTF.

The CDR3 sequence is CAISSPSYEQYF. In DNA form, the CDR3 reads TGTGCCATCAGCAGCCCCTCCTACGAGCAGTACTTC. V usage is TRBV10-3 and J usage is TRBJ2-7, with unresolved D. V was trimmed by 6 bases and J by 0 bases, leaving 6 bases between them. CDR3 size: 12 residues. CDR1 ENHRY and CDR2 SYGVKD come from the germline V gene.

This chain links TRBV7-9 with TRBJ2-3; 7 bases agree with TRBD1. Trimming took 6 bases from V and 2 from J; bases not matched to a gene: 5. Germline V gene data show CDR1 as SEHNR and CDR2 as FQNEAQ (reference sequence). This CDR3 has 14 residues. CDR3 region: CASRQGQVTDTQYF. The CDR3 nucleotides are TGTGCCAGCAGACAGGGGCAGGTCACAGATACGCAGTATTTT.

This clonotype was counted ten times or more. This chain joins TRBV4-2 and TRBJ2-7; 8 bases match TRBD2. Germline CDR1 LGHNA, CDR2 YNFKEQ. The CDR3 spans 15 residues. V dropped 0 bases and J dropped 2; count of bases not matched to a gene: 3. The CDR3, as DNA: TGTGCCAGCAGCCAAGAGGTCGGGGGGGCCTACGAGCAGTACTTC. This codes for CASSQEVGGAYEQYF.

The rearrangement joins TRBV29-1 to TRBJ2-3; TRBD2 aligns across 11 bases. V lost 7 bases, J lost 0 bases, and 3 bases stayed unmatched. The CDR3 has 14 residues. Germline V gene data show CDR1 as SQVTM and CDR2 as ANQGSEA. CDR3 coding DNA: TGCAGCGCCACTAGCGGGAGTAGCACAGATACGCAGTATTTT. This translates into CSATSGSSTDTQYF.

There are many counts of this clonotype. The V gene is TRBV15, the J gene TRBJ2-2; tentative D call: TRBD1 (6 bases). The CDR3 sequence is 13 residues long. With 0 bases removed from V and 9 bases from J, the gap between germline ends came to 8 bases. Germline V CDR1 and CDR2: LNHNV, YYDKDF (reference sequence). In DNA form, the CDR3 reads TGTGCCACCAGCAGAGAAGGACAGCGGGAGCTGTTTTTT. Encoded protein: CATSREGQRELFF.

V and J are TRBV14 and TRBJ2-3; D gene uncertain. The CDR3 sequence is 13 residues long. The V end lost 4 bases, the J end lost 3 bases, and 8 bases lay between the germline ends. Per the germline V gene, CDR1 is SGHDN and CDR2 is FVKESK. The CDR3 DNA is TGTGCCAGCAGCCGCGTTCGGACAGATACGCAGTATTTT. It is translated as CASSRVRTDTQYF.